The rows below give T cell receptor beta chains drawn from one sample of a study of identifying expanded T cells in peripheral blood. The table came from immunoSEQ multiplex PCR; TCRdb's copy has only in-frame clones and leaves some out. Seen here are about 91,000 clones, about 90% observed once, and the top ten hold about 3.9%. The sample comprised blood. These receptors were collected from a person aged 18 to 75 in good health. CDR3s include the opening cysteine and the closing phenylalanine or tryptophan. D genes are given only for firm matches. Only part of the rows carry a size: once, few, many, or a class if the clone is expanded.

cdr3_nt cdr3_aa clone_size v_call d_call j_call
TGCAGCGTGGACATGAACACTGAAGCTTTCTTT CSVDMNTEAFF - TRBV29-1 - TRBJ1-1
TGTGCCATCAGTGTCCTTAGCGGGGGGGCGGCCTACAATGAGCAGTTCTTC CAISVLSGGAAYNEQFF - TRBV10-3 TRBD2 TRBJ2-1
TGTGCCAGCAGCGAACAGGGTAATCAGCCCCAGCATTTT CASSEQGNQPQHF - TRBV2 - TRBJ1-5
TGTGCCAGCAGCGAGGGACTAGGGGAGAATTACGAGCAGTACTTC CASSEGLGENYEQYF - TRBV9 TRBD2 TRBJ2-7
TGTGCCAGCAAGCGCGTCACAGATACGCAGTATTTT CASKRVTDTQYF - TRBV9 - TRBJ2-3
TGTGCCAGCATACAGGGGGACTCCTACAATGAGCAGTTCTTC CASIQGDSYNEQFF - TRBV6-1 TRBD1 TRBJ2-1
TGTGCCAGCAGCTACCCCCGGACAGGTGCCTACGAGCAGTACTTC CASSYPRTGAYEQYF - TRBV7-9 TRBD1 TRBJ2-7
TGTGCCAGCAGTTCGACAGTAACCTACGAGCAGTACTTC CASSSTVTYEQYF - TRBV5-6 - TRBJ2-7
TGTGCCTGGGGACAGGGGGCGGGTGAAGCTTTCTTT CAWGQGAGEAFF - TRBV30 TRBD1 TRBJ1-1
TGTGCCAGCAGTTTATCGGGGACTACCCAAGAGACCCAGTACTTC CASSLSGTTQETQYF - TRBV27 TRBD2 TRBJ2-5
TGTGCCTGGAGATTGACAGGGCTCACCGGGGAGCTGTTTTTT CAWRLTGLTGELFF - TRBV30 TRBD1 TRBJ2-2
TGTGCCAGCAGCTTAGCGGGTAGCGGCTCCTACAATGAGCAGTTCTTC CASSLAGSGSYNEQFF - TRBV7-2 - TRBJ2-1
TGCGCCAGCAGCTTGGCGGTGTACCCTAGCACAGATACGCAGTATTTT CASSLAVYPSTDTQYF - TRBV5-1 - TRBJ2-3
TGTGCCAGCAAAGGGACCTGGAGCATTCAGTACTTC CASKGTWSIQYF - TRBV5-8 - TRBJ2-4
TGTGCCAGCAGTGAAGGTAGCGGTGAAAAACTGTTTTTT CASSEGSGEKLFF - TRBV6-1 - TRBJ1-4
TGTGCCAGCAGTTACGGGGGACGGTCCTACGAGCAGTACTTC CASSYGGRSYEQYF - TRBV6-6 - TRBJ2-7
TGTGCCAGCAGTCCAGACAGGGCCCGGAATCAGCCCCAGCATTTT CASSPDRARNQPQHF - TRBV28 TRBD1 TRBJ1-5
TGCGCCAGCAGCGGCGTTGGCGGGAGCCGGGAGCAGTACTTC CASSGVGGSREQYF - TRBV5-1 TRBD2 TRBJ2-7
TGTGCCAGCAGCCCCAGGGTGAATGAAAAACTGTTTTTT CASSPRVNEKLFF - TRBV7-9 - TRBJ1-4
TGCGCCAGCAGCTTGGCTGGATTCACAGATACGCAGTATTTT CASSLAGFTDTQYF - TRBV5-1 - TRBJ2-3
TGTGCCAGCAGCTTAGGGGGTAGCGGGAGGGCCTCGGAGACCCAGTACTTC CASSLGGSGRASETQYF once TRBV7-3 TRBD2 TRBJ2-5
TGTGCCAGCAGCTTCCAGGGGGCGAACACTGAAGCTTTCTTT CASSFQGANTEAFF - TRBV7-3 TRBD1 TRBJ1-1
TGTGCCATCAGTGAGTCTGGCGTCAACCAAGAGACCCAGTACTTC CAISESGVNQETQYF - TRBV10-3 - TRBJ2-5
TGTGCCAGTAGTATACGGCTAGCGGGGGGGCACGGGGAGCTGTTTTTT CASSIRLAGGHGELFF - TRBV19 TRBD2 TRBJ2-2
TGTGCCTGGAGTGCCGAGGGGAGGTTGGATGAGCAGTTCTTC CAWSAEGRLDEQFF - TRBV30 - TRBJ2-1
TGTGCCAGCAGCCAACTAGCGGGCTCCTACAATGAGCAGTTCTTC CASSQLAGSYNEQFF - TRBV4-2 TRBD2 TRBJ2-1